This T cell receptor (beta chain) was identified during a study of molecular identifiers for immune sequencing clone quantification. Concerning this clonotype itself: A much larger clone lies a single base off, so this may be a read error. Since the CDR3 does not end with the conserved phenylalanine or tryptophan, this likely comes from a read error.

For naive CD8 T cells, sorting used the CD8+CD4-CCR7+CD45RA+ phenotype. Listed TCR primers and previously described methods were used for bulk TCR libraries. MiXCR was run by TCRdb on the PCR reads, yielding one entry per CDR3 protein. The sample lists 250,000 to 400,000 distinct CDR3 sequences; about a fifth were seen once. The V gene's germline CDR1 is MDHEN and CDR2 SYDVKM. The CDR3 extends over 13 amino acids. V lost 6 bases and J 6 bases, leaving 15 bases between the germline ends. The TCR originated in a human donor in good health. Some libraries in this study had Jurkat cell RNA spiked in. Specimen: naive CD8+ T cells from blood, with Jurkat cell RNA spiked in. Subset indicated: FACS-sorted CD8+CD4-CCR7+CD45RA+ naive T cells. The rearrangement uses TRBV28 and TRBJ2-7; D may be TRBD2 (6 bases). The CDR3 here is CASRINLAPEQYS. The DNA of the CDR3 is TGTGCCAGCAGGATAAACCTAGCGCCCGAGCAGTACTCC.